A single sample is the source of the 29 T cell receptor beta chains below, sequenced in a study of cytomegalovirus exposure and HLA in healthy donors (TCRdb year 2017). The library was produced with the immunoSEQ multiplex PCR assay. The multiplex PCR relied on a mix of 60 forward primers for TCR Vbeta segments and 13 reverse primers for TCR Jbeta segments. Held by TCRdb, this immuneACCESS table contains in-frame sequences only and omits some clones. Under half of the omission traces to an unresolved V gene where checked; the cause of the rest is unknown. The sample contains around 150,000 clones, approximately 80% of them found a single time. The ten biggest clones cover about 3.4% of the sample. Sequenced: PBMCs. The receptor set was obtained from a middle-aged man in good health and CMV-seronegative.

The CDR3 DNA reads as TGTGCCAGCAGCGAGACTCCTGGACTAGGGGCCTACAATGAGCAGTTCTTC. Protein product: CASSETPGLGAYNEQFF. The chain joins TRBV9 to TRBJ2-1; 7 bases are shared with TRBD2. Germline lookup yields CDR1 SGDLS and CDR2 YYNGEE. Losses at the gene ends were 3 bases for V and 2 bases for J; bases not matched to a gene: 11. The CDR3 sequence is 17 residues long. The full variable domain, completed using reference TRBV9 and TRBJ2-1, is DSGVTQTPKHLITATGQRVTLRCSPRSGDLSVYWYQQSLDQGLQFLIQYYNGEERAKGNILERFSAQQFPDLHSELNLSSLELGDSALYFCASSETPGLGAYNEQFFGPGTRLTVL.

The J gene is TRBJ2-1, the V gene TRBV6-6; 9 nucleotides align to TRBD1. The CDR3 runs to 15 residues. With 5 bases clipped from V and 8 bases from J, the junction kept 10 bases outside the gene matches. Germline V gene data show CDR1 as MNHNY and CDR2 as SVGAGI (reference sequence). The CDR3 loop is CASSTKQGARDEQFF. The DNA of the CDR3 is TGTGCCAGCAGTACAAAACAGGGGGCGAGGGATGAGCAGTTCTTC.

The rearrangement joins TRBV5-6 to TRBJ2-2; TRBD1 matches at 7 bases. The ends lost 4 bases at V and 4 bases at J; junction bases unmatched: 16. The CDR3 contains 18 residues. In germline, CDR1 is SGHDT, CDR2 YYEEEE. The CDR3 sequence: CASSPLGLARGSTGELFF. The CDR3 bases are TGTGCCAGCAGCCCGCTAGGACTGGCCAGGGGGAGCACCGGGGAGCTGTTTTTT.

The chain is built from TRBV6-1 and TRBJ1-6; TRBD1 agrees at 9 bases. There are 15 residues in the CDR3. Looked up from germline, CDR1 is MNHNS and CDR2 is SASEGT. With V trimmed by 11 bases and J by 10 bases, 15 bases remained unmatched. The chain's CDR3 is CAGRIDGQGRSPLHF. The CDR3 DNA is TGTGCCGGTCGCATTGATGGACAGGGGAGATCACCCCTCCACTTT.

The chain recombines TRBV29-1 with TRBJ1-5; perhaps TRBD1 as D (6 bases). Trimming removed 6 bases at V and 4 bases at J, with 13 bases between. Per the germline V gene, CDR1 is SQVTM and CDR2 is ANQGSEA. This CDR3 spans 13 amino acids. CDR3 nucleotides: TGCAGCGTCGAGGGGGGGGCAAATCAGCCCCAGCATTTT. This codes for CSVEGGANQPQHF.

DNA of the CDR3: TGTGCCAGCAGAACCGGACAGCTCCAGGACGAGCAGTACTTC. Protein product: CASRTGQLQDEQYF. The chain is built from TRBV27 and TRBJ2-7, with D possibly TRBD1 on 6 matching bases. The CDR3 runs to 14 residues. With 6 bases removed from V and 5 bases from J, the gap between germline ends came to 17 bases. Germline lookup yields CDR1 MNHEY and CDR2 SMNVEV (reference sequence).

CDR3 nucleotide sequence: TGTGCCAGCAGTGACCAGGTTTCCTCCTACGAGCAGTACTTC. Protein sequence: CASSDQVSSYEQYF. The chain uses TRBV2 and TRBJ2-7; D gene ambiguous. The CDR3 has 14 residues. The V and J ends lost 3 bases and 0 bases respectively, with 9 bases between them. CDR1 is SNHLY, CDR2 FYNNEI, per germline.

The V and J genes are TRBV7-3 and TRBJ1-2; D is uncertain. There are 13 residues in the CDR3. Trimming took 5 bases from V and 4 from J, leaving 11 bases between them. Germline CDR1 and CDR2: SGHTA and FQGTGA. CDR3 nucleotide sequence: TGTGCCAGCAGCGCGGCGGGGTCCTATGGCTACACCTTC. Its protein product is CASSAAGSYGYTF.

This sequence joins TRBV9 and TRBJ2-2, with TRBD1 matching 8 bases. Trimming cost V 0 bases and J 4 bases; bases outside gene matches: 8. Per the germline V gene, CDR1 is SGDLS and CDR2 is YYNGEE. The CDR3 extends over 17 amino acids. The CDR3 loop reads CASSVAQGARGTGELFF. In DNA, the CDR3 is TGTGCCAGCAGCGTAGCTCAGGGGGCACGTGGCACCGGGGAGCTGTTTTTT.

This chain links TRBV29-1 with TRBJ2-3, with D possibly TRBD2 on 6 matching bases. This CDR3 has 15 amino acids. CDR1 SQVTM and CDR2 ANQGSEA come from the germline V gene. The V end was cut by 5 bases, the J end by 1 base, with 16 bases between. The CDR3 nucleotides read TGCAGCGTTACCTTTTTGCGGGACCGCACAGATACGCAGTATTTT. Translated, it gives CSVTFLRDRTDTQYF.

The chain joins TRBV7-2 to TRBJ2-5; 7 bases fit TRBD1. The CDR3 is 15 residues long. The germline CDR1 and CDR2 sequences are SGHTA and FQGNSA. With V trimmed by 5 bases and J by 8 bases, 14 bases remained unmatched. The CDR3, as DNA: TGTGCCAGCAGCCCCGATGGGACAGCGGCGAAAACCCAGTACTTC. Translating it yields CASSPDGTAAKTQYF.

The chain employs TRBV19 and TRBJ1-5; 7 bases are a match to TRBD1. This CDR3 is built from 14 residues. Looked up from germline, CDR1 is LNHDA and CDR2 is SQIVND (reference sequence). Germline trimming cut 5 bases from V and 4 bases from J; bases unmatched to any gene: 5. Here the CDR3 DNA reads TGTGCCAGTAGTTCGGGACAGTGGAATCAGCCCCAGCATTTT. Amino acids: CASSSGQWNQPQHF.

Comments on this clone: Other DNA sequences in the same sample also yield this CDR3. The chain uses TRBV19 and TRBJ1-5, with 8 bases aligning to TRBD1. Germline CDR1 and CDR2: LNHDA and SQIVND (reference sequence). This CDR3 comprises 13 residues. V shed 6 bases, J shed 5 bases, and the junction held 3 bases outside the gene matches. CDR3 DNA: TGTGCCAGTAGCAGGGGGCGCGATCAGCCCCAGCATTTT. This encodes CASSRGRDQPQHF.

This sequence joins TRBV29-1 and TRBJ2-1; maybe TRBD1 (6 bases). Germline-derived CDR1 and CDR2 are SQVTM and ANQGSEA. This CDR3 has 15 amino acids. Deletions cut 0 bases from V and 9 bases from J, with 18 bases between. DNA of the CDR3: TGCAGCGTTGAAGACCCGAGACAGGCGAGGGGTGAGCAGTTCTTC. This translates into CSVEDPRQARGEQFF.

The chain employs TRBV5-1 and TRBJ2-7, with a possible D match to TRBD2 (5 bases). V dropped 8 bases and J dropped 0 bases, with 18 bases sitting between them. The CDR3 extends over 15 amino acids. Germline V gene sequence: CDR1 SGHRS, CDR2 YFSETQ. CDR3 nucleotide sequence: TGCGCCAGTACCGGACGGGGTGTCAGCTCCTACGAGCAGTACTTC. Amino acids: CASTGRGVSSYEQYF.

The count of this clone is one. The genes are TRBV7-3 and TRBJ2-1; D remains unclear. The CDR3 is made up of 10 amino acids. Germline CDR1 reads SGHTA; CDR2 reads FQGTGA. The germline V and J ends were trimmed by 1 base and 15 bases, with 7 bases remaining between them. CDR3 DNA sequence: TGTGCCAGCAGCTTAAGGAGTTCGTTCTTC. Its protein is CASSLRSSFF.

This chain joins TRBV5-1 and TRBJ2-2; 7 bases align to TRBD1. The V gene end was trimmed by 0 bases and the J gene end by 0 bases; junction bases not matched to a gene: 2. There are 16 residues in the CDR3. CDR1 SGHRS and CDR2 YFSETQ come from the germline V gene. In DNA form, the CDR3 reads TGCGCCAGCAGCTTGGAGAGGGGGCCGAACACCGGGGAGCTGTTTTTT. Translating it yields CASSLERGPNTGELFF.

The rearrangement links TRBV19 to TRBJ2-7; D not certain. The CDR3 is 14 amino acids. V was shortened by 1 base and J by 3 bases, with 10 bases between the two germline ends. Germline loops: CDR1 LNHDA, CDR2 SQIVND (reference sequence). The CDR3 sequence is CASSIGYKFYEQYF. CDR3 coding DNA: TGTGCCAGTAGTATAGGTTACAAATTCTACGAGCAGTACTTC.

The rearrangement uses TRBV11-2 and TRBJ2-1, with D perhaps matching TRBD2 (6 bases). From germline, CDR1 is SGHAT and CDR2 FQNNGV. Between the trimmed V and J ends, which lost 5 bases and 2 bases, there was a span of 13 bases. The CDR3 has 15 residues. In nucleotides, the CDR3 is TGTGCCAGCAGCCCAAAGGCGGGACCCTACAATGAGCAGTTCTTC. It yields the protein CASSPKAGPYNEQFF.

This clone has only a few counts. The chain combines TRBV19 with TRBJ2-2; possibly TRBD1 for D (9 bases). Germline V lookup: CDR1 LNHDA, CDR2 SQIVND (reference sequence). V shed 6 bases and J shed 6 bases, with 17 bases lying between them. The CDR3 length is 15 residues. The CDR3 here is CASRNSGTGSGELFF. The CDR3 nucleotides are TGTGCCAGTAGAAATAGCGGGACAGGGTCCGGGGAGCTGTTTTTT.

This clone was found a few times. The chain employs TRBV6-1 and TRBJ2-5, with TRBD1 matching over 7 bases. Germline V gene lookup returns CDR1 MNHNS and CDR2 SASEGT. V dropped 4 bases and J dropped 1; count of bases not matched to a gene: 6. The CDR3 consists of 15 residues. CDR3 sequence (DNA): TGTGCCAGCAGTGTCTGGGACAGTCCCCAAGAGACCCAGTACTTC. Encoded protein: CASSVWDSPQETQYF.

The chain uses TRBV19 and TRBJ2-7, with a possible D match to TRBD2 (5 bases). The CDR3 consists of 15 residues. Germline V gene sequence: CDR1 LNHDA, CDR2 SQIVND (reference sequence). Between the trimmed V and J ends, which lost 6 bases and 6 bases, there was a span of 21 bases. The DNA for the CDR3 is TGTGCCAGTAGCCAGACCCGGGATTTCTTTCGCGAGCAGTACTTC. Amino acids: CASSQTRDFFREQYF.

The rearrangement uses TRBV7-2 and TRBJ2-7; TRBD1 matches 9 bases. CDR1 is SGHTA and CDR2 is FQGNSA in the germline V gene. Unmatched junction bases numbered 3, after V lost 0 bases and J lost 6 bases. The CDR3 is made up of 14 amino acids. The DNA of the CDR3 is TGTGCCAGCAGCTTAGCGGGACAGGGCCTCGAGCAGTACTTC. Its translation: CASSLAGQGLEQYF.

V gene TRBV28 combines with J gene TRBJ2-1; TRBD1 agrees at 8 bases. Per the germline V gene, CDR1 is MDHEN and CDR2 is SYDVKM. Germline trimming cut 6 bases from V and 0 bases from J; bases unmatched to any gene: 7. This CDR3 is 16 amino acids long. The CDR3 loop is CASSGQGQSSYNEQFF. CDR3 DNA: TGTGCCAGCAGCGGACAGGGCCAAAGCTCCTACAATGAGCAGTTCTTC.

This clone occurred a few times. The chain carries TRBV15 and TRBJ2-3; perhaps TRBD2 as D (6 bases). The CDR3 consists of 14 residues. Germline V lookup: CDR1 LNHNV, CDR2 YYDKDF (reference sequence). The ends were cut back, 6 bases at V and 1 base at J, with 11 bases in the middle. DNA of the CDR3: TGTGCCACCAGGGCTAGCGACGGCACAGATACGCAGTATTTT. This translates into CATRASDGTDTQYF.

The CDR3 DNA reads as TGTGCCAGTAGTCTCCGCGACAGGGCCGCTGAAGCTTTCTTT. Translating it yields CASSLRDRAAEAFF. The V gene is TRBV19, the J gene TRBJ1-1; 7 bases fit TRBD1. Looked up from germline, CDR1 is LNHDA and CDR2 is SQIVND (reference sequence). The CDR3 consists of 14 residues. Trimming removed 5 bases from V and 6 bases from J; junction bases left unmatched: 9.

The genes are TRBV6-6 and TRBJ1-1; 9 bases map to TRBD1. Germline CDR1 reads MNHNY; CDR2 reads SVGAGI (reference sequence). The CDR3 has 15 residues. V dropped 6 bases and J dropped 4; count of bases not matched to a gene: 9. The chain's CDR3 is CASRPPGQGPTEAFF. The CDR3 region has the DNA TGTGCCAGCAGGCCTCCGGGACAGGGACCCACTGAAGCTTTCTTT.

J is TRBJ2-1 and V is TRBV7-2; D possibly corresponds to TRBD2 (6 bases). V lost 1 base to trimming and J lost 2 bases, with 15 bases between them. The CDR3 covers 17 residues. In germline, CDR1 is SGHTA, CDR2 FQGNSA. CDR3: CASSLGFGGITYNEQFF. In DNA form, the CDR3 reads TGTGCCAGCAGCTTAGGGTTTGGGGGGATAACCTACAATGAGCAGTTCTTC.

This clone came up a few times. This chain uses TRBV7-2 with TRBJ2-3; no definite D call. The germline V and J ends were trimmed by 5 bases and 0 bases, with 12 bases remaining between them. Germline-derived CDR1 and CDR2 are SGHTA and FQGNSA. The CDR3 runs 15 residues. CDR3 loop: CASSLTWPSTDTQYF. In DNA form, the CDR3 reads TGTGCCAGCAGCCTTACGTGGCCCAGCACAGATACGCAGTATTTT.